Following are 24 T cell receptor beta chains from one sample sequenced in a study of blood T cell repertoires in COVID-19. Method: immunoSEQ multiplex PCR; TCRdb's copy keeps in-frame clones and lacks some. The sample comprises 250,000 to 350,000 clones, approximately 84% of which are singletons, and 8% to 13% rests with the top ten. Sequencing used PBMCs or T cells enriched from blood (not recorded which). These receptors came from a woman younger than 30 who had recovered from COVID-19.

The chain has TRBV5-1 and TRBJ2-5; 10 bases are shared with TRBD1. The CDR3 covers 15 residues. After removal of 4 bases from V and 3 bases from J, the junction contained 6 bases not matched to a gene. From germline, CDR1 is SGHRS and CDR2 YFSETQ. The CDR3 DNA sequence: TGCGCCAGCAGCCGACAGGGGGCGAGGGAAGAGACCCAGTACTTC. Encoded protein: CASSRQGAREETQYF.

The chain has TRBV7-2 and TRBJ2-1, with D possibly TRBD2 on 7 matching bases. CDR1 and CDR2 (germline): SGHTA, FQGNSA. The CDR3 is 15 residues long. V shed 5 bases and J shed 6 bases, with 17 bases lying between them. Here the CDR3 DNA reads TGTGCCAGCAGCCAGACCAACGGGGGGCTCAATGAGCAGTTCTTC. Protein: CASSQTNGGLNEQFF.

In this sample, this clone turned up once. The V call is TRBV9, the J call TRBJ2-1; TRBD2 matches 8 bases. Per the germline V gene, CDR1 is SGDLS and CDR2 is YYNGEE. The V segment lost 3 bases and the J segment 4 bases; nucleotides outside the gene matches: 6. The CDR3 totals 15 residues. Here the CDR3 DNA reads TGTGCCAGCAGCGGATCCGGGACTAGTTACAATGAGCAGTTCTTC. Translating it yields CASSGSGTSYNEQFF.

The V call is TRBV10-3, the J call TRBJ2-2; TRBD1 matches at 8 bases. The J segment lost 4 bases and the V segment lost 3 bases, leaving 4 bases of the junction unmatched. Germline V CDR1 and CDR2: ENHRY, SYGVKD. This CDR3 has 15 amino acids. CDR3 nucleotide sequence: TGTGCCATCAGTGATTCGCAGGGGGCCACCGGGGAGCTGTTTTTT. Protein: CAISDSQGATGELFF.

The rearrangement uses TRBV5-1 and TRBJ2-1, with 7 bases that match TRBD1. The CDR3 covers 14 residues. Germline trimming cut 0 bases from V and 7 bases from J; bases unmatched to any gene: 4. Germline CDR1 SGHRS, CDR2 YFSETQ. CDR3 loop: CASSLGQGFNEQFF. The CDR3 DNA reads as TGCGCCAGCAGCTTGGGACAGGGTTTTAATGAGCAGTTCTTC.

J is TRBJ2-3 and V is TRBV28; 10 nucleotides line up with TRBD2. Per germline, CDR1 MDHEN and CDR2 SYDVKM. This CDR3 is built from 17 residues. V was pared by 8 bases and J by 1 base, with 12 bases of the junction left unmatched. CDR3 in amino acids: CASGKLAGSWGTDTQYF. The CDR3 coding sequence is TGTGCCAGCGGCAAACTAGCGGGATCCTGGGGCACAGATACGCAGTATTTT. Drawing the rest from reference TRBV28 and TRBJ2-3, the complete variable domain is DVKVTQSSRYLVKRTGEKVFLECVQDMDHENMFWYRQDPGLGLRLIYFSYDVKMKEKGDIPEGYSVSREKKERFSLILESASTNQTSMYLCASGKLAGSWGTDTQYFGPGTRLTVL.

The chain links TRBV19 to TRBJ1-1; D is undetermined. Germline CDR1 reads LNHDA; CDR2 reads SQIVND (reference sequence). The CDR3 has 13 amino acids. The V end lost 2 bases, the J end lost 5 bases, and 9 bases lay between the germline ends. CDR3 sequence reads: CASSISGWTEAFF. CDR3 sequence (DNA): TGTGCCAGTAGTATATCGGGGTGGACTGAAGCTTTCTTT.

The rearrangement uses TRBV5-6 and TRBJ2-3; 8 bases are shared with TRBD2. The germline CDR1 and CDR2 sequences are SGHDT and YYEEEE. Losses at the gene ends were 0 bases for V and 4 bases for J; bases not matched to a gene: 4. CDR3 length equals 15 residues. The CDR3 DNA sequence: TGTGCCAGCAGCTTGGCGGGGGGGTCCGCAGATACGCAGTATTTT. It is translated as CASSLAGGSADTQYF.

Here the CDR3 reads CASSRGERSGGYTF. The DNA for the CDR3 is TGTGCCAGCAGCCGCGGGGAGAGGTCGGGTGGCTACACCTTC. The chain carries TRBV14 and TRBJ1-2, with unresolved D. Germline V CDR1 and CDR2: SGHDN, FVKESK. The CDR3 has 14 amino acids. Trimming took off 4 bases at V and 7 bases at J, with 16 bases between the two ends.

This clone was detected a few times. This chain joins TRBV5-1 and TRBJ2-2, with D hard to call. The CDR3 loop spans 15 amino acids. Germline values: CDR1 SGHRS, CDR2 YFSETQ. Trimming cost V 5 bases and J 2 bases, with 13 bases left between them. In nucleotides, the CDR3 is TGCGCCAGCAGGCAAAGCTTACCCAACACCGGGGAGCTGTTTTTT. Amino acids: CASRQSLPNTGELFF. The variable domain in full, completed from reference TRBV5-1 and TRBJ2-2, reads KAGVTQTPRYLIKTRGQQVTLSCSPISGHRSVSWYQQTPGQGLQFLFEYFSETQRNKGNFPGRFSGRQFSNSRSEMNVSTLELGDSALYLCASRQSLPNTGELFFGEGSRLTVL.

J is TRBJ2-1 and V is TRBV2, with 7 bases lining up with TRBD2. J was trimmed by 6 bases and V by 8 bases; bases with no gene match: 10. CDR1 is SNHLY and CDR2 is FYNNEI in the germline V gene. The CDR3 spans 14 residues. The CDR3, as DNA: TGTGCCAGCGTTCGGGAGGAGAGAACCAATGAGCAGTTCTTC. Protein sequence: CASVREERTNEQFF.

The chain is built from TRBV24-1 and TRBJ1-1; D is unresolved. The CDR3 runs 11 residues. Germline CDR1 is KGHDR and CDR2 is SFDVKD. V was clipped by 4 bases and J by 5 bases, with 4 bases between them. The CDR3 spells CATSDLTEAFF. CDR3 nucleotides: TGTGCCACCAGTGACCTGACTGAAGCTTTCTTT.

V is TRBV5-1 and J is TRBJ2-7; 9 positions agree with TRBD1. V lost 4 bases to trimming and J lost 6 bases; unmatched junction nucleotides: 11. This CDR3 spans 15 amino acids. CDR1 SGHRS and CDR2 YFSETQ come from the germline V gene. Here the CDR3 DNA reads TGCGCCAGCAGCCTTACCGGGACAGGGCCCTCCGAGCAGTACTTC. This sequence encodes CASSLTGTGPSEQYF.

The chain recombines TRBV15 with TRBJ2-5; TRBD2 agrees at 7 bases. The germline V gene has CDR1 LNHNV and CDR2 YYDKDF (reference sequence). The CDR3 is made up of 16 amino acids. V trimming: 4 bases; J trimming: 4 bases; junction bases outside the gene matches: 12. The CDR3 here is CATSIDGAGLRETQYF. The CDR3 DNA follows: TGTGCCACCAGCATTGATGGAGCGGGGCTTCGAGAGACCCAGTACTTC.

The chain is built from TRBV6-5 and TRBJ1-1, with TRBD1 identical over 7 bases. This CDR3 is built from 13 residues. CDR1 and CDR2 (germline): MNHEY, SVGAGI. V lost 6 bases and J lost 3; bases outside the gene matches: 4. The CDR3 bases are TGTGCCAGCAGGGACAGGAGGGACACTGAAGCTTTCTTT. This gives the protein CASRDRRDTEAFF.

The V and J genes are TRBV4-1 and TRBJ2-7; D gene uncertain. This CDR3 region has 14 residues. Germline-derived CDR1 and CDR2 are MGHRA and YSYEKL. Trimming cost V 4 bases and J 3 bases, with 13 bases left between them. For the CDR3, the DNA is TGCGCCAGCAGCCCGGCCTCGCGGAACTACGAGCAGTACTTC. Translation gives CASSPASRNYEQYF.

The V gene is TRBV7-9, the J gene TRBJ1-1; D may be TRBD1 (6 bases). Germline V gene data show CDR1 as SEHNR and CDR2 as FQNEAQ (reference sequence). CDR3 length: 14 amino acids. The ends were cut back, 4 bases at V and 5 bases at J, with 14 bases in the middle. DNA of the CDR3: TGTGCCAGCAGCTCGACAGGTTTGAGTACTGAAGCTTTCTTT. As protein: CASSSTGLSTEAFF. The full variable domain, in which reference TRBV7-9 and TRBJ1-1 provide the parts outside the CDR3, is DTGVSQNPRHKITKRGQNVTFRCDPISEHNRLYWYRQTLGQGPEFLTYFQNEAQLEKSRLLSDRFSAERPKGSFSTLEIQRTEQGDSAMYLCASSSTGLSTEAFFGQGTRLTVV.

This clone was detected only once. The rearrangement links TRBV10-2 to TRBJ2-5; 7 bases are a match to TRBD2. The V segment lost 7 bases and the J segment 4 bases; nucleotides outside the gene matches: 6. This CDR3 is 13 amino acids long. Germline CDR1 and CDR2: WSHSY and SAAADI. The CDR3 DNA is TGCGCCAGCACCGGGGGGTCAGGAGAGACCCAGTACTTC. Protein: CASTGGSGETQYF.

For the CDR3, the DNA is TGCGCCAGCAGCTTAGGAGGTAGGGAGCAGTTCTTC. This gives the protein CASSLGGREQFF. V is TRBV5-1 and J is TRBJ2-1, with D maybe TRBD2 (5 bases). CDR1 and CDR2 (germline): SGHRS, YFSETQ. Trimming removed 2 bases at V and 10 bases at J, with 10 bases between. The CDR3 loop spans 12 amino acids.

V and J are TRBV11-3 and TRBJ1-1; no clear D. The CDR3 totals 13 residues. The germline V gene has CDR1 SGHNT and CDR2 YENEEA. V lost 5 bases and J 0 bases, leaving 7 bases between the germline ends. The CDR3 protein is CASSLTMNTEAFF. The CDR3, as DNA: TGTGCCAGCAGCCTCACTATGAACACTGAAGCTTTCTTT.

The chain is built from TRBV7-2 and TRBJ2-3, with 8 bases lining up with TRBD2. The CDR3 loop spans 14 amino acids. Germline values: CDR1 SGHTA, CDR2 FQGNSA. The junction had 3 bases not matched to a gene; V was cut back by 5 bases and J by 2 bases. DNA for the CDR3: TGTGCCAGCAGCGAACTAGCGGCCACAGATACGCAGTATTTT. Residues: CASSELAATDTQYF. The full variable domain, completed using reference TRBV7-2 and TRBJ2-3, is GAGVSQSPSNKVTEKGKDVELRCDPISGHTALYWYRQSLGQGLEFLIYFQGNSAPDKSGLPSDRFSAERTGGSVSTLTIQRTQQEDSAVYLCASSELAATDTQYFGPGTRLTVL.

The V and J genes are TRBV27 and TRBJ2-1, with TRBD1 as a possible D gene (5 bases). Trimming took off 5 bases at V and 8 bases at J, with 13 bases between the two ends. The CDR3 contains 13 residues. Germline loops: CDR1 MNHEY, CDR2 SMNVEV (reference sequence). The CDR3: CASSPFEGDEQFF. The CDR3 DNA reads as TGTGCCAGCAGTCCCTTTGAAGGGGATGAGCAGTTCTTC.

CDR3 in amino acids: CASSGLTGSSGNTIYF. In DNA, the CDR3 is TGTGCCAGCTCCGGCCTGACAGGGAGCTCTGGAAACACCATATATTTT. The genes are TRBV18 and TRBJ1-3; 7 nucleotides align to TRBD1. The J segment lost 0 bases and the V segment lost 6 bases, leaving 8 bases of the junction unmatched. CDR1 is KGHSH and CDR2 is LQKENI in the germline V gene. The CDR3 has 16 residues.

The chain combines TRBV18 with TRBJ2-1; 8 bases are shared with TRBD2. The CDR3 is 15 amino acids. Germline V gene data show CDR1 as KGHSH and CDR2 as LQKENI. With 2 bases clipped from V and 3 bases from J, the junction kept 3 bases outside the gene matches. CDR3 loop: CASSPIAGNYNEQFF. CDR3 coding DNA: TGTGCCAGCTCACCAATAGCGGGGAACTACAATGAGCAGTTCTTC.